A selection of T cell receptor beta chains follows, all from one sample in a study of blood T cell dynamics during melanoma immunotherapy. Sequenced by immunoSEQ multiplex PCR; TCRdb stores in-frame clones only, minus some. The data hold about 6,700 clones, with roughly 84% observed a single time. Sequencing used blood, obtained from a patient treated with checkpoint blockade. These receptors were collected from a human donor with melanoma. Some clones in this sample may be carry-over from other donors' samples. CDR3s include the opening cysteine and the closing phenylalanine or tryptophan. Each record gives: J gene, V gene, D gene, clone size, CDR3 protein, CDR3 DNA. The D gene is left open where the match is weak. Size is omitted from some rows. Given values are once, few, many or a class for expanded clones.

j_call: TRBJ2-3
v_call: TRBV30
d_call: NA
clone_size: NA
cdr3_aa: CAWSAISSSTDTQYF
cdr3_nt: TGTGCCTGGAGTGCCATTAGCAGCTCCACAGATACGCAGTATTTT

j_call: TRBJ1-1
v_call: TRBV5-5
d_call: NA
clone_size: large
cdr3_aa: CASSLNEPTEAFF
cdr3_nt: TGTGCCAGCAGCTTAAATGAGCCCACTGAAGCTTTCTTT

j_call: TRBJ2-5
v_call: TRBV9
d_call: TRBD2
clone_size: NA
cdr3_aa: CASSTGTSGVQETQYF
cdr3_nt: TGTGCCAGCAGCACCGGGACTAGCGGGGTCCAAGAGACCCAGTACTTC

j_call: TRBJ2-3
v_call: TRBV7-3
d_call: TRBD2
clone_size: few
cdr3_aa: CASSFDSGGTDTQYF
cdr3_nt: TGTGCCAGCAGCTTCGATAGCGGGGGCACAGATACGCAGTATTTT

j_call: TRBJ2-1
v_call: TRBV7-3
d_call: NA
clone_size: NA
cdr3_aa: CASSLNGNLEQFF
cdr3_nt: TGTGCCAGCAGCTTAAACGGGAACCTGGAGCAGTTCTTC

j_call: TRBJ2-1
v_call: TRBV28
d_call: TRBD2
clone_size: NA
cdr3_aa: CASSSPLAGSYNEQFF
cdr3_nt: TGTGCCAGCAGTTCCCCACTAGCGGGGTCCTACAATGAGCAGTTCTTC

j_call: TRBJ1-2
v_call: TRBV7-7
d_call: TRBD1
clone_size: NA
cdr3_aa: CASSLAWDRNGYTF
cdr3_nt: TGTGCCAGCAGCTTAGCGTGGGACAGAAATGGCTACACCTTC

j_call: TRBJ1-2
v_call: TRBV20-1
d_call: NA
clone_size: few
cdr3_aa: CSAGTTGYTF
cdr3_nt: TGCAGTGCCGGGACAACTGGCTACACCTTC

j_call: TRBJ1-6
v_call: TRBV13
d_call: TRBD1
clone_size: NA
cdr3_aa: CASSWDRALNSPLHF
cdr3_nt: TGTGCCAGCAGCTGGGACAGGGCTTTGAATTCACCCCTCCACTTT

j_call: TRBJ1-2
v_call: TRBV5-6
d_call: NA
clone_size: NA
cdr3_aa: CASSLDGYGYTF
cdr3_nt: TGTGCCAGCAGCTTGGACGGGTATGGCTACACCTTC

j_call: TRBJ2-1
v_call: TRBV7-9
d_call: NA
clone_size: NA
cdr3_aa: CASKKLTYNEQFF
cdr3_nt: TGTGCCAGCAAGAAGTTAACCTACAATGAGCAGTTCTTC

j_call: TRBJ2-5
v_call: TRBV2
d_call: NA
clone_size: NA
cdr3_aa: CASSEETQYF
cdr3_nt: TGTGCCAGCAGTGAAGAGACCCAGTACTTC

j_call: TRBJ2-1
v_call: TRBV2
d_call: NA
clone_size: NA
cdr3_aa: CASSESQTSIQFF
cdr3_nt: TGTGCCAGCAGTGAAAGCCAGACATCCATCCAGTTCTTC

j_call: TRBJ1-6
v_call: TRBV28
d_call: NA
clone_size: NA
cdr3_aa: CASSHDPWIPNSPLHF
cdr3_nt: TGTGCCAGCAGTCACGACCCATGGATCCCCAATTCACCCCTCCACTTT

j_call: TRBJ2-1
v_call: TRBV10-1
d_call: TRBD1
clone_size: NA
cdr3_aa: CASTPGTGPTNYNEQFF
cdr3_nt: TGCGCCAGCACCCCCGGGACAGGGCCCACGAACTACAATGAGCAGTTCTTC

j_call: TRBJ1-5
v_call: TRBV5-8
d_call: NA
clone_size: NA
cdr3_aa: CASSLLAGTGSNQPQHF
cdr3_nt: TGTGCCAGCAGCCTTCTAGCCGGGACGGGGAGCAATCAGCCCCAGCATTTT

j_call: TRBJ2-7
v_call: TRBV19
d_call: TRBD1
clone_size: NA
cdr3_aa: CASSQGQGASVEQYF
cdr3_nt: TGTGCCAGTAGTCAAGGACAGGGAGCCTCGGTCGAGCAGTACTTC

j_call: TRBJ1-1
v_call: TRBV14
d_call: NA
clone_size: NA
cdr3_aa: CASSQGSGKGAFF
cdr3_nt: TGTGCCAGCAGCCAAGGTTCCGGAAAGGGAGCTTTCTTT

j_call: TRBJ1-3
v_call: TRBV2
d_call: NA
clone_size: NA
cdr3_aa: CASSGEGGRNTIYF
cdr3_nt: TGTGCCAGCAGTGGGGAGGGGGGGAGAAACACCATATATTTT

j_call: TRBJ2-7
v_call: TRBV2
d_call: NA
clone_size: NA
cdr3_aa: CASSDRSSYEQYF
cdr3_nt: TGTGCCAGCAGTGACAGGAGCTCCTACGAGCAGTACTTC

j_call: TRBJ2-3
v_call: TRBV2
d_call: TRBD1
clone_size: once
cdr3_aa: CASSRDRARDTQYF
cdr3_nt: TGTGCCAGCAGTCGGGACAGGGCTCGCGATACGCAGTATTTT

j_call: TRBJ2-5
v_call: TRBV2
d_call: TRBD1
clone_size: NA
cdr3_aa: CAGDRYQETQYF
cdr3_nt: TGTGCCGGGGACAGGTACCAAGAGACCCAGTACTTC

j_call: TRBJ2-3
v_call: TRBV4-1
d_call: NA
clone_size: NA
cdr3_aa: CASSQEKGNTDTQYF
cdr3_nt: TGCGCCAGCAGCCAAGAAAAAGGGAACACAGATACGCAGTATTTT

j_call: TRBJ2-2
v_call: TRBV5-6
d_call: NA
clone_size: NA
cdr3_aa: CASSPAASYLAGELFF
cdr3_nt: TGTGCCAGCAGCCCCGCGGCCTCGTACCTAGCCGGGGAGCTGTTTTTT

j_call: TRBJ1-5
v_call: TRBV6-5
d_call: NA
clone_size: NA
cdr3_aa: CASRGGGGNQPQHF
cdr3_nt: TGTGCCAGCAGAGGGGGTGGCGGAAATCAGCCCCAGCATTTT

j_call: TRBJ2-5
v_call: TRBV4-2
d_call: NA
clone_size: NA
cdr3_aa: CASSQEVRSLYQETQYF
cdr3_nt: TGTGCCAGCAGCCAAGAAGTGAGGAGTCTGTACCAAGAGACCCAGTACTTC

j_call: TRBJ2-1
v_call: TRBV11-2
d_call: NA
clone_size: NA
cdr3_aa: CASSLGEAYNEQFF
cdr3_nt: TGTGCCAGCAGCTTAGGGGAGGCCTACAATGAGCAGTTCTTC

j_call: TRBJ2-7
v_call: TRBV5-1
d_call: NA
clone_size: NA
cdr3_aa: CASRIEEYEQYF
cdr3_nt: TGCGCCAGCAGAATAGAGGAGTACGAGCAGTACTTC

j_call: TRBJ1-4
v_call: TRBV7-2
d_call: NA
clone_size: NA
cdr3_aa: CASSREGSDEKLFF
cdr3_nt: TGTGCCAGCAGCCGCGAAGGCAGCGATGAAAAACTGTTTTTT

j_call: TRBJ1-5
v_call: TRBV2
d_call: NA
clone_size: few
cdr3_aa: CASSAQSNQPQHF
cdr3_nt: TGTGCCAGCAGTGCCCAGAGTAATCAGCCCCAGCATTTT

j_call: TRBJ2-1
v_call: TRBV5-6
d_call: TRBD2
clone_size: NA
cdr3_aa: CASSLASGAGEQFF
cdr3_nt: TGTGCCAGCAGCTTGGCTAGCGGGGCGGGTGAGCAGTTCTTC

j_call: TRBJ1-5
v_call: TRBV6-5
d_call: NA
clone_size: NA
cdr3_aa: CASRLGGGSNQPQHF
cdr3_nt: TGTGCCAGCAGGCTGGGAGGGGGGAGCAATCAGCCCCAGCATTTT

j_call: TRBJ2-7
v_call: TRBV19
d_call: NA
clone_size: NA
cdr3_aa: CATRSGDSSYEQYF
cdr3_nt: TGTGCCACCAGGTCGGGGGATAGCTCCTACGAGCAGTACTTC

j_call: TRBJ1-3
v_call: TRBV27
d_call: TRBD1
clone_size: NA
cdr3_aa: CASSLRTGFGNTIYF
cdr3_nt: TGTGCCAGCAGTTTACGGACAGGGTTTGGAAACACCATATATTTT

j_call: TRBJ2-1
v_call: TRBV5-6
d_call: TRBD1
clone_size: once
cdr3_aa: CASRPSGGGHNEQFF
cdr3_nt: TGTGCCAGCAGGCCCTCAGGGGGCGGGCACAATGAGCAGTTCTTC

j_call: TRBJ2-2
v_call: TRBV7-6
d_call: NA
clone_size: NA
cdr3_aa: CASTPRTRRGAPTGELFF
cdr3_nt: TGTGCCAGCACCCCTAGAACCCGACGGGGGGCCCCAACCGGGGAGCTGTTTTTT

j_call: TRBJ1-2
v_call: TRBV5-1
d_call: NA
clone_size: NA
cdr3_aa: CASSPGGGTNYGYTF
cdr3_nt: TGCGCCAGCAGCCCTGGAGGGGGTACTAACTATGGCTACACCTTC

j_call: TRBJ2-2
v_call: TRBV7-2
d_call: NA
clone_size: few
cdr3_aa: CASSPRQNTGELFF
cdr3_nt: TGTGCCAGCAGCCCCAGACAGAACACCGGGGAGCTGTTTTTT

j_call: TRBJ1-5
v_call: TRBV7-1
d_call: NA
clone_size: NA
cdr3_aa: CASSLAGDQPQHF
cdr3_nt: TGTGCCAGCAGCTTGGCAGGGGATCAGCCCCAGCATTTT

j_call: TRBJ2-6
v_call: TRBV9
d_call: NA
clone_size: NA
cdr3_aa: CASSPQWTGRAGANVLTF
cdr3_nt: TGTGCCAGCAGCCCCCAATGGACAGGGAGGGCTGGGGCCAACGTCCTGACTTTC

j_call: TRBJ2-7
v_call: TRBV9
d_call: TRBD1
clone_size: NA
cdr3_aa: CASSAEPGQGYEQYF
cdr3_nt: TGTGCCAGCAGCGCGGAACCGGGACAGGGCTACGAGCAGTACTTC

j_call: TRBJ2-5
v_call: TRBV5-4
d_call: TRBD1
clone_size: once
cdr3_aa: CASSSPRDSQETQYF
cdr3_nt: TGTGCCAGCAGCTCCCCCAGGGACAGTCAAGAGACCCAGTACTTC

j_call: TRBJ2-3
v_call: TRBV7-3
d_call: NA
clone_size: NA
cdr3_aa: CASSHGTDTQYF
cdr3_nt: TGTGCCAGCAGCCACGGAACAGATACGCAGTATTTT

j_call: TRBJ1-4
v_call: TRBV4-1
d_call: NA
clone_size: NA
cdr3_aa: CASSQFGVSEKLFF
cdr3_nt: TGCGCCAGCAGCCAATTCGGGGTTTCAGAAAAACTGTTTTTT